This TCR beta chain is drawn from a study of cytomegalovirus exposure and HLA in healthy donors. The wider study: An earlier analysis identified more than 95 million unique TCR beta sequences in 150 million to 200 million T cells. Points from the study as a whole: Reportedly, TCR beta sequences accurately predicted HLA-A and HLA-B alleles in most subjects. It was likely that a cluster of highly shared sequence variants was a sequencing artifact.

Primers for the PCR totalled 60 Vbeta and 13 Jbeta. Measured with immunoSEQ multiplex PCR; TCRdb has only the in-frame clones, and not every one. The table lists some 200,000 clones, 55% to 65% of them singletons, with roughly 2.9% in the top ten. Points on this clone: Antigen: not known.

Germline assignment: CDR1 MNHNS and CDR2 SASEGT. The CDR3 length is 13 residues. V was trimmed by 8 bases and J by 5 bases, leaving 15 bases between them. The specimen sequenced was PBMCs. The receptor was derived from a man in his forties in good health and CMV-seronegative. The chain recombines TRBV6-1 with TRBJ2-5; perhaps TRBD2 as D (6 bases). The CDR3 DNA reads TGTGCCAGCTGTCGGGGGTCCGAGGAGACCCAGTACTTC. Residues: CASCRGSEETQYF.